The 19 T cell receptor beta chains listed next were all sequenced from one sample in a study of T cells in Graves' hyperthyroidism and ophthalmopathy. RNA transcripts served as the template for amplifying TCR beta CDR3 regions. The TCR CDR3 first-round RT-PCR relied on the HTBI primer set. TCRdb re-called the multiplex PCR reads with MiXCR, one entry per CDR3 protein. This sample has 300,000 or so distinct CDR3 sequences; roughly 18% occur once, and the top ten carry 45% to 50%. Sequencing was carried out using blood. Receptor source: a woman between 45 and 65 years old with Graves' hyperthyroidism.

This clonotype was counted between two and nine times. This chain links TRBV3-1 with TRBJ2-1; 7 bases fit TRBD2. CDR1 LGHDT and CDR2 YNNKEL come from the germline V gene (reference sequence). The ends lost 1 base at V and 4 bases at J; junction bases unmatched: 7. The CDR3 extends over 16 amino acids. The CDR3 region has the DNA TGTGCCAGCAGCCAAGTTCTCGCTAGCGGATACAATGAGCAGTTCTTC. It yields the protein CASSQVLASGYNEQFF.

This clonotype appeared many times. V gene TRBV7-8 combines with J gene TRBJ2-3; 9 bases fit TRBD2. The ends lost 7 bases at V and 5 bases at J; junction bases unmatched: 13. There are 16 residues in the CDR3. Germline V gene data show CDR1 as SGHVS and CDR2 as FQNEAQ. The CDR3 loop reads CASNTGTSRDIDTQYF. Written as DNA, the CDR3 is TGTGCCAGCAACACCGGGACTAGCCGAGACATAGATACGCAGTATTTT.

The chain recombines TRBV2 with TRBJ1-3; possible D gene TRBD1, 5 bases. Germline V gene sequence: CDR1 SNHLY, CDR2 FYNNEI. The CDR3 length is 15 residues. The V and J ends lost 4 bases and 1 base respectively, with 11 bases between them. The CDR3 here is CASSAGEASGNTIYF. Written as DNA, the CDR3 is TGTGCCAGCAGTGCGGGGGAAGCATCTGGAAACACCATATATTTT. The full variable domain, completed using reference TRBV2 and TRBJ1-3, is EPEVTQTPSHQVTQMGQEVILRCVPISNHLYFYWYRQILGQKVEFLVSFYNNEISEKSEIFDDQFSVERPDGSNFTLKIRSTKLEDSAMYFCASSAGEASGNTIYFGEGSWLTVV.

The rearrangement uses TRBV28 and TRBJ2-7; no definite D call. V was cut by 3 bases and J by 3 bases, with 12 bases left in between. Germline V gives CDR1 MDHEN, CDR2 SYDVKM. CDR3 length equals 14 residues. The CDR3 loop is CASSLNSRNYEQYF. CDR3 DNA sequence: TGTGCCAGCAGTTTGAATTCACGGAACTACGAGCAGTACTTC.

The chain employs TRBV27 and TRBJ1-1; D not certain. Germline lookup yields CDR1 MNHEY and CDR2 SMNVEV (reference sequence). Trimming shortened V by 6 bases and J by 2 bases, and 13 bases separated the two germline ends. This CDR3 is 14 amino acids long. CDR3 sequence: CASSPRSPNTEAFF. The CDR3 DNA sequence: TGTGCCAGCAGCCCCCGTAGTCCTAACACTGAAGCTTTCTTT.

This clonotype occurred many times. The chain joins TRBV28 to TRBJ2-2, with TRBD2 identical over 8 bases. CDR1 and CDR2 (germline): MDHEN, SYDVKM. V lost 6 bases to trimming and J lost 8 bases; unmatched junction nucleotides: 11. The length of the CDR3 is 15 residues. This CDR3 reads CASRANPGGAGELFF. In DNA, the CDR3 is TGTGCCAGCAGAGCAAACCCGGGAGGGGCAGGGGAGCTGTTTTTT.

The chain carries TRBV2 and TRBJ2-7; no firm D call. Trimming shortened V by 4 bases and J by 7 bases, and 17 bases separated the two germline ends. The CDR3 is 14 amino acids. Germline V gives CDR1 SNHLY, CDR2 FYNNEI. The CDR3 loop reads CASSVTPGVDEQYF. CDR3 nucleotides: TGTGCCAGCAGTGTTACCCCTGGGGTAGATGAGCAGTACTTC.

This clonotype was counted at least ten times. CDR3 sequence reads: CASSPSGTKNTEAFF. CDR3 sequence (DNA): TGTGCCAGCTCACCCTCCGGGACAAAGAACACTGAAGCTTTCTTT. The J gene is TRBJ1-1, the V gene TRBV18; the D gene is possibly TRBD1 (6 bases). Germline values: CDR1 KGHSH, CDR2 LQKENI. The CDR3 covers 15 residues. V lost 3 bases to trimming and J lost 1 base, with 12 bases between them.

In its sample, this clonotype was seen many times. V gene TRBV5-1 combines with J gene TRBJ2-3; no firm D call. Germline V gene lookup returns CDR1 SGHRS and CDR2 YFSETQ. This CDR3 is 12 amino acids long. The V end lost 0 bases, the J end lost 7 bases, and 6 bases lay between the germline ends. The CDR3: CASSLESYTQYF. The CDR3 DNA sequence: TGCGCCAGCAGCTTGGAAAGTTATACGCAGTATTTT.

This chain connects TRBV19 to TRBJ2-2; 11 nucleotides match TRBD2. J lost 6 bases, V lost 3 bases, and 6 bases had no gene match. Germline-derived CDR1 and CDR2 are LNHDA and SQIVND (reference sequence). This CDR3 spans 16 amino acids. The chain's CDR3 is CASSIVAGGPSGELFF. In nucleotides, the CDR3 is TGTGCCAGTAGTATCGTAGCGGGAGGGCCCTCCGGGGAGCTGTTTTTT. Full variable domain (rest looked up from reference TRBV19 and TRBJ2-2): DGGITQSPKYLFRKEGQNVTLSCEQNLNHDAMYWYRQDPGQGLRLIYYSQIVNDFQKGDIAEGYSVSREKKESFPLTVTSAQKNPTAFYLCASSIVAGGPSGELFFGEGSRLTVL.

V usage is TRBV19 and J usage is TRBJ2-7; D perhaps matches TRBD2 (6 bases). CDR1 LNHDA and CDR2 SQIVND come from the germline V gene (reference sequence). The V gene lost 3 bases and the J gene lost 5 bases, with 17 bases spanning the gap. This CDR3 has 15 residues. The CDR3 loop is CASSIGGTGFDEQYF. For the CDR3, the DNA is TGTGCCAGTAGTATTGGCGGGACTGGTTTCGACGAGCAGTACTTC.

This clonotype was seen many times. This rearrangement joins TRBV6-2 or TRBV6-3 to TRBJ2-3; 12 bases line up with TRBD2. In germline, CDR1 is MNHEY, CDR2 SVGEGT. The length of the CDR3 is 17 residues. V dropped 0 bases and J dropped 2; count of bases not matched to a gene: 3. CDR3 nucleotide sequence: TGTGCCAGCAGTTACTCGACTAGCGGGAGAGACACAGATACGCAGTATTTT. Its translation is CASSYSTSGRDTDTQYF.

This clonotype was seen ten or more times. The CDR3 loop reads CASIASGKGNDEQFF. For the CDR3, the DNA is TGTGCCAGCATCGCTAGCGGGAAAGGTAACGATGAGCAGTTCTTC. The chain carries TRBV6-1 and TRBJ2-1; the match to TRBD2 covers 9 bases. CDR1 MNHNS and CDR2 SASEGT come from the germline V gene. J gave up 8 bases and V 7 bases, and 12 bases lay outside the gene matches. CDR3 size: 15 residues.

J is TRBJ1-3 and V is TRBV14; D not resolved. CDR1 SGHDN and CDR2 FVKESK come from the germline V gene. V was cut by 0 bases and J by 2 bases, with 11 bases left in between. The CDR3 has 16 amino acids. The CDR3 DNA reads TGTGCCAGCAGCCAAGACGGAAGGAGGGCTGGAAACACCATATATTTT. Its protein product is CASSQDGRRAGNTIYF.

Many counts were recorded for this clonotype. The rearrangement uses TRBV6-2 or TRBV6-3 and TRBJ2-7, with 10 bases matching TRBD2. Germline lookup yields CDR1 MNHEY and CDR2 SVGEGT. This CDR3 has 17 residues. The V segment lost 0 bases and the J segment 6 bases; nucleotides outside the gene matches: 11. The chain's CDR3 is CASSYSQVEREGREQYF. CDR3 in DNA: TGTGCCAGCAGTTACTCCCAAGTGGAGCGGGAGGGACGCGAGCAGTACTTC.

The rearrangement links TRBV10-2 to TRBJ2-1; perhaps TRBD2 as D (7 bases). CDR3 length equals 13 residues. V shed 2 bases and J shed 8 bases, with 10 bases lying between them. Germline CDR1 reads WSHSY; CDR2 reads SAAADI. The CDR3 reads CASSEGGAHEQFF. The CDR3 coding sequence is TGCGCCAGCAGTGAGGGGGGGGCGCATGAGCAGTTCTTC.

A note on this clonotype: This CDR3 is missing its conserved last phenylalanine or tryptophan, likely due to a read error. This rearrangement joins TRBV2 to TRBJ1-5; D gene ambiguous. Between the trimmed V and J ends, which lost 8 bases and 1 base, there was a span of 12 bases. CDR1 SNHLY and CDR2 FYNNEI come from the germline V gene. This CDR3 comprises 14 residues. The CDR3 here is CASAGSVSNQPQHL. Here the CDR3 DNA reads TGTGCCAGCGCCGGTTCGGTAAGCAATCAGCCCCAGCATCTT.

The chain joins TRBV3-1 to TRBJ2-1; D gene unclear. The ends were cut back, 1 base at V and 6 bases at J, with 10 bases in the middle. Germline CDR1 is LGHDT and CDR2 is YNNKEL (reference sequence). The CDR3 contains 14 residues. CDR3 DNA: TGTGCCAGCAGCCAAGGTATAGGGTCCAATGAGCAGTTCTTC. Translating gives CASSQGIGSNEQFF.

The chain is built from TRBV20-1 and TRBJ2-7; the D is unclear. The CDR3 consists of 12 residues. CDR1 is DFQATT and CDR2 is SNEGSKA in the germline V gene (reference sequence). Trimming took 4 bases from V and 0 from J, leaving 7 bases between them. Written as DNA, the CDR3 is TGCAGTGCTATCGCGGCCTCCTACGAGCAGTACTTC. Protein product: CSAIAASYEQYF.